The 8 T cell receptor beta chains reported below all come from one sample, sequenced in a study of blood T cell repertoires in COVID-19. Generated by immunoSEQ multiplex PCR, the TCRdb table keeps only in-frame clones and is missing some. Here the sample spans some 220,000 clones, about 81% being singletons. Sequenced: peripheral blood. These receptors were collected from a woman in her seventies with COVID-19, enrolled during active disease.

The CDR3 nucleotides read TGTGCCACCAGCAGAGTAGGAGGGGGCTGGCAGTACTTC. Encoded protein: CATSRVGGGWQYF. This sequence joins TRBV15 and TRBJ2-7; tentatively, D is TRBD1 (7 bases). The germline V gene encodes CDR1 LNHNV and CDR2 YYDKDF (reference sequence). The CDR3 spans 13 residues. The germline V and J ends were trimmed by 1 base and 9 bases, with 13 bases remaining between them.

The chain uses TRBV28 and TRBJ2-7; D possibly corresponds to TRBD2 (6 bases). V gave up 9 bases and J gave up 3 bases, with 12 bases separating them. Germline CDR1 is MDHEN and CDR2 is SYDVKM. There are 12 residues in the CDR3. CDR3 in amino acids: CASGGRYYEQYF. The CDR3 DNA sequence: TGTGCCAGTGGAGGGCGATACTACGAGCAGTACTTC.

The genes are TRBV9 and TRBJ2-3; 9 bases line up with TRBD2. Germline values: CDR1 SGDLS, CDR2 YYNGEE. The CDR3 has 15 amino acids. Unmatched junction bases numbered 9, after V lost 3 bases and J lost 7 bases. The CDR3: CASSGDLAGSNTQYF. For the CDR3, the DNA is TGTGCCAGCAGCGGTGACCTAGCGGGAAGTAATACGCAGTATTTT.

This clone was observed a single time. This rearrangement joins TRBV7-6 to TRBJ2-3; 7 bases fit TRBD2. V lost 6 bases to trimming and J lost 2 bases; unmatched junction nucleotides: 11. Germline V CDR1 and CDR2: SGHVS, FNYEAQ. CDR3 length equals 16 residues. The CDR3 region has the DNA TGTGCCAGCAGTTTAAACCCACTAGCGAACACAGATACGCAGTATTTT. Its translation: CASSLNPLANTDTQYF.

The chain joins TRBV7-8 to TRBJ1-5; D is unresolved. Between the trimmed V and J ends, which lost 5 bases and 2 bases, there was a span of 19 bases. This CDR3 comprises 17 residues. Germline values: CDR1 SGHVS, CDR2 FQNEAQ. The CDR3 here is CASSRMPLSEGNQPQHF. For the CDR3, the DNA is TGTGCCAGCAGCCGGATGCCACTGTCAGAGGGCAATCAGCCCCAGCATTTT. The complete variable domain, with remaining parts taken from reference TRBV7-8 and TRBJ1-5, reads GAGVSQSPRYKVAKRGQDVALRCDPISGHVSLFWYQQALGQGPEFLTYFQNEAQLDKSGLPSDRFFAERPEGSVSTLKIQRTQQEDSAVYLCASSRMPLSEGNQPQHFGDGTRLSIL.

The chain uses TRBV2 and TRBJ2-1; 9 nucleotides match TRBD2. The V segment lost 8 bases and the J segment 3 bases; nucleotides outside the gene matches: 8. Looked up from germline, CDR1 is SNHLY and CDR2 is FYNNEI. The CDR3 is 15 residues long. CDR3 loop: CASGRTSERYNEQFF. The CDR3 nucleotides are TGTGCCAGCGGGAGGACTAGCGAACGCTACAATGAGCAGTTCTTC.

This chain connects TRBV12-5 to TRBJ2-7; 8 bases align to TRBD2. The CDR3 loop spans 12 amino acids. From germline, CDR1 is LGHNT and CDR2 FRNRAP. After removal of 5 bases from V and 6 bases from J, the junction contained 3 bases not matched to a gene. The CDR3 loop is CASGPAGGEQYF. The CDR3 DNA sequence: TGTGCTAGTGGTCCGGCGGGGGGCGAGCAGTACTTC.

The rearrangement uses TRBV4-2 and TRBJ1-5, with TRBD1 matching 11 bases. Germline assignment: CDR1 LGHNA and CDR2 YNFKEQ. Trimming cost V 1 base and J 6 bases; bases outside gene matches: 8. This CDR3 region has 17 residues. The DNA of the CDR3 is TGTGCCAGCAGCCAAGGGACAGGGGGCGAAGGGAGTCAGCCCCAGCATTTT. Its translation is CASSQGTGGEGSQPQHF.